This T cell receptor (beta chain) was obtained from a study of CD8+CD57+ T cells in acquired aplastic anemia. At the level of the study: Sorted CD4+ and CD8+ cells gave an average of roughly 3.3 ug of DNA. Healthy donor sequencing depth: some 10 million CD4+, some 12 million CD8+ reads.

Using genomic DNA as the template, TCR beta VDJ and CDR3 profiling was carried out. TCRdb fed the reads into MiXCR, producing one record per CDR3 protein. The sample includes just over 400,000 distinct CDR3 sequences, 65% to 80% seen only once; the top ten take less than 4%. Regarding this clonotype: Its antigen is unknown.

Study observations and caveats: Patients and controls turned out to have some 30 CD8+ CDR3 sequences in common. Statistical testing detected no significant gap in CD8+ Simpson's diversity between patients and controls.

V dropped 5 bases and J dropped 7; count of bases not matched to a gene: 17. This CDR3 comprises 17 residues. Germline CDR1 SGHTA, CDR2 FQGTGA. The source of this sequence is a human donor in good health, serving as a control. The sample taken for sequencing was sorted CD4+, CD8+, or CD8+CD57+ T cells (not recorded which) from PBMCs. The chain carries TRBV7-3 and TRBJ2-7; TRBD1 matches at 10 bases. CDR3 coding DNA: TGTGCCAGCAGCGTCGTGGAGGCGGGACAGGGGTTAGGGGAGCAGTACTTC. Translation: CASSVVEAGQGLGEQYF.